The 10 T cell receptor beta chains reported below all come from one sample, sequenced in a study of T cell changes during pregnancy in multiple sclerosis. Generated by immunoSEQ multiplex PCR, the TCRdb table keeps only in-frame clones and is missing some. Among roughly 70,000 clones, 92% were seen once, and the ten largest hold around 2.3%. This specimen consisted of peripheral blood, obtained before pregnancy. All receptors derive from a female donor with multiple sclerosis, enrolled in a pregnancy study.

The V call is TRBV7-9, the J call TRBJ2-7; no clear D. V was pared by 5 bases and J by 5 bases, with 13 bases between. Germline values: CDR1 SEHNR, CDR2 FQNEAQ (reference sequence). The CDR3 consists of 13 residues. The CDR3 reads CASSHRESNEQYF. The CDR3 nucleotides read TGTGCCAGCAGCCACCGAGAGAGTAACGAGCAGTACTTC. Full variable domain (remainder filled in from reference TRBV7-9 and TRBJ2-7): DTGVSQNPRHKITKRGQNVTFRCDPISEHNRLYWYRQTLGQGPEFLTYFQNEAQLEKSRLLSDRFSAERPKGSFSTLEIQRTEQGDSAMYLCASSHRESNEQYFGPGTRLTVT.

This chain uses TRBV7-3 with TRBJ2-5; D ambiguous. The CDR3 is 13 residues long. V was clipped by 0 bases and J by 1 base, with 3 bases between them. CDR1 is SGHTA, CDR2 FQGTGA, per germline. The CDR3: CASSLTVQETQYF. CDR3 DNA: TGTGCCAGCAGCTTAACCGTCCAAGAGACCCAGTACTTC.

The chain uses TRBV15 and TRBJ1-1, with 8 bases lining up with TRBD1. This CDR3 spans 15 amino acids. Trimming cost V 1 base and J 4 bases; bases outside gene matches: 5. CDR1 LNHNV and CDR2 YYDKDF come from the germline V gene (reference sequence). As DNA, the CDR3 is TGTGCCACCAGCAGAGGTTCAGGGGGCCTCACTGAAGCTTTCTTT. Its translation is CATSRGSGGLTEAFF.

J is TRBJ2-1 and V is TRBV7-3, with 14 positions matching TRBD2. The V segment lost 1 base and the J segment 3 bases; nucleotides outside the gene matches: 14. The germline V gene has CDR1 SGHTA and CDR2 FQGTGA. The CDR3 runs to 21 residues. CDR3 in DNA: TGTGCCAGCAGCTTAAAAGTGTTGGAGACTAGCGGGAGGGGTTTCTACAATGAGCAGTTCTTC. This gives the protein CASSLKVLETSGRGFYNEQFF.

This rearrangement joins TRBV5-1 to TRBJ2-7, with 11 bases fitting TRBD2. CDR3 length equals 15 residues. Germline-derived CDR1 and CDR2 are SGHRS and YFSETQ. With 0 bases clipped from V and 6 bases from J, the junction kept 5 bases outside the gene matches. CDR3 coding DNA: TGCGCCAGCAGCTTGGGGTTGGGACTAGCGGCCGAGCAGTACTTC. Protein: CASSLGLGLAAEQYF.

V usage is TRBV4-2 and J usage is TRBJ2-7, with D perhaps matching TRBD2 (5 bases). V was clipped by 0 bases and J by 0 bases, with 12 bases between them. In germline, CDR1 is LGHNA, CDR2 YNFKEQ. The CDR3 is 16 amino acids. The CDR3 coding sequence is TGTGCCAGCAGCCAAGAGGCAGGTACTAGCTCCTACGAGCAGTACTTC. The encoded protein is CASSQEAGTSSYEQYF.

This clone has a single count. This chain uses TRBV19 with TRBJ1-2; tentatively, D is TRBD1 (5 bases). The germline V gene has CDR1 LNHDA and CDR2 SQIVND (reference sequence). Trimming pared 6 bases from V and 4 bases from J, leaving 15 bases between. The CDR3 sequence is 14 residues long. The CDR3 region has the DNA TGTGCCAGTAGGTACTGGGGGGACCCCTATGGCTACACCTTC. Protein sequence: CASRYWGDPYGYTF.

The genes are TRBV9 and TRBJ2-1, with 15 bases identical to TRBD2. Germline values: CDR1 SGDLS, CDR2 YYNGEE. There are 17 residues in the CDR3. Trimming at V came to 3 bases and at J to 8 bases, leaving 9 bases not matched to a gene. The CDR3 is CASSASFGLAGGHEQFF. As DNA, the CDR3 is TGTGCCAGCAGCGCCTCCTTCGGACTAGCGGGAGGGCATGAGCAGTTCTTC.

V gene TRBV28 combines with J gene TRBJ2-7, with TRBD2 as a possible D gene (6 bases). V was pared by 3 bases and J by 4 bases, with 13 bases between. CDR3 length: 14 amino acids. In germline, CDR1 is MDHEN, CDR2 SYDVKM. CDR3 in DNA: TGTGCCAGCAGTTTCGGGTCAGGGACTTACGAGCAGTACTTC. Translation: CASSFGSGTYEQYF. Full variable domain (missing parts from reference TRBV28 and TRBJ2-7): DVKVTQSSRYLVKRTGEKVFLECVQDMDHENMFWYRQDPGLGLRLIYFSYDVKMKEKGDIPEGYSVSREKKERFSLILESASTNQTSMYLCASSFGSGTYEQYFGPGTRLTVT.

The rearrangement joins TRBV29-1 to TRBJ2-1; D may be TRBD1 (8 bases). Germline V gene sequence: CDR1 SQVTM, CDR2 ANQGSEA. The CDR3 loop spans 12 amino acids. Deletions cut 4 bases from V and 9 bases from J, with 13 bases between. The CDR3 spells CSVVTGGGEQFF. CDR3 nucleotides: TGCAGCGTTGTAACAGGGGGGGGTGAGCAGTTCTTC.